The 14 T cell receptor beta chains presented below share a single source sample, sequenced in a study of blood T cell repertoires in COVID-19. Only in-frame clones appear in the TCRdb table, and some are missing; sequencing was by immunoSEQ multiplex PCR. The sample records under 300,000 clones, approximately 86% being singletons. Input material: peripheral blood. The receptors were gathered from a woman in her 70s with active or convalescent COVID-19.

CDR3 in amino acids: CASSWGGHLNTEAFF. In DNA, the CDR3 is TGTGCCAGCAGCTGGGGGGGACACCTGAACACTGAAGCTTTCTTT. This chain links TRBV5-6 with TRBJ1-1; D is perhaps TRBD1 (6 bases). Germline lookup yields CDR1 SGHDT and CDR2 YYEEEE. Trimming stripped 3 bases from V and 0 bases from J, with 12 bases between. The CDR3 has 15 residues. Full variable domain (remainder filled in from reference TRBV5-6 and TRBJ1-1): DAGVTQSPTHLIKTRGQQVTLRCSPKSGHDTVSWYQQALGQGPQFIFQYYEEEERQRGNFPDRFSGHQFPNYSSELNVNALLLGDSALYLCASSWGGHLNTEAFFGQGTRLTVV.

J is TRBJ2-3 and V is TRBV14; D might be TRBD2 (7 bases). The CDR3 length is 16 residues. From germline, CDR1 is SGHDN and CDR2 FVKESK. V was trimmed by 2 bases and J by 2 bases, leaving 14 bases between them. This chain's CDR3 is CASSQYGGGSTDTQYF. The CDR3 bases are TGTGCCAGCAGCCAATACGGCGGGGGCTCCACAGATACGCAGTATTTT.

The chain uses TRBV19 and TRBJ1-6; 9 bases line up with TRBD1. Germline V gives CDR1 LNHDA, CDR2 SQIVND (reference sequence). The CDR3 consists of 18 residues. Losses at the gene ends were 3 bases for V and 3 bases for J; bases not matched to a gene: 9. The chain's CDR3 is CASSIHRTGAGYNSPLHF. The CDR3 region has the DNA TGTGCCAGTAGTATTCACCGGACAGGGGCGGGCTATAATTCACCCCTCCACTTT.

V usage is TRBV6-2 or TRBV6-3 and J usage is TRBJ2-5; 7 nucleotides align to TRBD2. This CDR3 is built from 15 residues. The V and J ends lost 7 bases and 3 bases, in that order; junction bases with no gene match: 11. In germline, CDR1 is MNHEY, CDR2 SVGEGT. The CDR3 here is CASTPGRGGEETQYF. The DNA for the CDR3 is TGTGCCAGCACCCCGGGGAGGGGAGGAGAAGAGACCCAGTACTTC.

The V gene is TRBV5-5, the J gene TRBJ2-5, with 7 bases aligning to TRBD2. This CDR3 is built from 14 residues. Trimming cost V 4 bases and J 2 bases; bases outside gene matches: 5. Germline assignment: CDR1 SGHKS and CDR2 YYEKEE (reference sequence). CDR3 sequence (DNA): TGTGCCAGCAGCGTACCGCGGGGGCAAGAGACCCAGTACTTC. Protein sequence: CASSVPRGQETQYF.

CDR3 in amino acids: CASSSTTGGIDTQYF. The CDR3 DNA sequence: TGTGCCAGCAGCTCGACCACAGGGGGGATAGATACGCAGTATTTT. The gene calls are TRBV7-2 and TRBJ2-3; TRBD1 agrees at 8 bases. J gave up 5 bases and V 4 bases, and 8 bases lay outside the gene matches. The length of the CDR3 is 15 residues. Germline V gene sequence: CDR1 SGHTA, CDR2 FQGNSA. The full variable domain, rest sourced from reference TRBV7-2 and TRBJ2-3, is GAGVSQSPSNKVTEKGKDVELRCDPISGHTALYWYRQSLGQGLEFLIYFQGNSAPDKSGLPSDRFSAERTGGSVSTLTIQRTQQEDSAVYLCASSSTTGGIDTQYFGPGTRLTVL.

This clone was observed once. This chain uses TRBV28 with TRBJ2-1, with D possibly matching TRBD2 (6 bases). Germline assignment: CDR1 MDHEN and CDR2 SYDVKM. This CDR3 has 14 amino acids. The V and J ends lost 7 bases and 4 bases respectively, with 14 bases between them. CDR3 in DNA: TGTGCCAGCAAGAATTTGGGACTTTACAATGAGCAGTTCTTC. Its protein is CASKNLGLYNEQFF. The whole variable domain, filled in from reference TRBV28 and TRBJ2-1, reads DVKVTQSSRYLVKRTGEKVFLECVQDMDHENMFWYRQDPGLGLRLIYFSYDVKMKEKGDIPEGYSVSREKKERFSLILESASTNQTSMYLCASKNLGLYNEQFFGPGTRLTVL.

The rearrangement links TRBV6-6 to TRBJ1-2, with D hard to call. The germline CDR1 and CDR2 sequences are MNHNY and SVGAGI (reference sequence). V gave up 5 bases and J gave up 6 bases, with 7 bases separating them. The CDR3 runs 11 residues. The CDR3 spells CASSQQNGYTF. The CDR3 DNA reads as TGTGCCAGCAGTCAACAGAATGGCTACACCTTC.

This clone has only one observation. J is TRBJ2-5 and V is TRBV10-3; D gene ambiguous. Germline lookup yields CDR1 ENHRY and CDR2 SYGVKD. The CDR3 loop spans 11 amino acids. The ends were cut back, 4 bases at V and 2 bases at J, with 2 bases in the middle. The CDR3 coding sequence is TGTGCCATCAGTGTACAAGAGACCCAGTACTTC. Translation: CAISVQETQYF.

This chain joins TRBV6-5 and TRBJ1-1; TRBD1 aligns across 7 bases. Unmatched junction bases numbered 11, after V lost 6 bases and J lost 4 bases. This CDR3 has 15 amino acids. Per germline, CDR1 MNHEY and CDR2 SVGAGI. For the CDR3, the DNA is TGTGCCAGCAGCCGGACCGGGACAGAAGGCACTGAAGCTTTCTTT. Its protein is CASSRTGTEGTEAFF.

The J gene is TRBJ2-5, the V gene TRBV5-4; D not certain. Germline V gives CDR1 SGHNT, CDR2 YYREEE (reference sequence). The CDR3 is made up of 12 amino acids. The V end was cut by 0 bases, the J end by 2 bases, with 2 bases between. Written as DNA, the CDR3 is TGTGCCAGCAGCTTGGCTCAAGAGACCCAGTACTTC. Its translation is CASSLAQETQYF.

This clone showed up just once. The chain carries TRBV19 and TRBJ1-5, with 7 bases identical to TRBD1. Germline values: CDR1 LNHDA, CDR2 SQIVND (reference sequence). The CDR3 length is 13 residues. Trimming at V came to 6 bases and at J to 1 base, leaving 0 bases not matched to a gene. The CDR3 nucleotides read TGTGCCAGTAGACAGGGGAGCAATCAGCCCCAGCATTTT. Its protein product is CASRQGSNQPQHF. Together with reference TRBV19 and TRBJ1-5, the CDR3 gives the full variable domain: DGGITQSPKYLFRKEGQNVTLSCEQNLNHDAMYWYRQDPGQGLRLIYYSQIVNDFQKGDIAEGYSVSREKKESFPLTVTSAQKNPTAFYLCASRQGSNQPQHFGDGTRLSIL.

The genes are TRBV28 and TRBJ2-1; weak D call: TRBD2 (6 bases). CDR3 length: 12 residues. The ends were cut back, 1 base at V and 8 bases at J, with 6 bases in the middle. Looked up from germline, CDR1 is MDHEN and CDR2 is SYDVKM. DNA of the CDR3: TGTGCCAGCAGTTTATCGGGGGATGAGCAGTTCTTC. Residues: CASSLSGDEQFF.

The rearrangement joins TRBV19 to TRBJ1-3, with 10 bases aligning to TRBD1. The CDR3 is 16 amino acids. Losses at the gene ends were 3 bases for V and 4 bases for J; bases not matched to a gene: 6. Looked up from germline, CDR1 is LNHDA and CDR2 is SQIVND (reference sequence). The CDR3 sequence is CASSILGQGIGNTIYF. DNA of the CDR3: TGTGCCAGTAGTATTCTGGGACAGGGGATAGGAAACACCATATATTTT.